A selection of T cell receptor beta chains follows, all from one sample in a study of T cell changes during pregnancy in multiple sclerosis. TCRdb's copy holds only in-frame clones and misses some; the assay was immunoSEQ multiplex PCR. The sample gives tens of thousands of clones, roughly 89% of which show up once; roughly 0.7% is in the top ten. This specimen consisted of CD4+ T cells from peripheral blood mononuclear cells, obtained in the first trimester of pregnancy. Source of these receptors: a female donor with multiple sclerosis, enrolled in a pregnancy study. CDR3s include the opening cysteine and the closing phenylalanine or tryptophan. The order of the fields is V gene, CDR3 protein.

TRBV2 | CASTLQGAFNEQYF
TRBV29-1 | CSVGTLAGSTDTQYF
TRBV7-6 | CASSQDPGQRSTDTQYF
TRBV28 | CASSRTSEAFF
TRBV28 | CASSSGINEQYF
TRBV7-9 | CASSLRPLWEETQYF
TRBV19 | CASSIPGMDGYTF
TRBV6-5 | CASTPLAGNEQFF
TRBV28 | CASSSGTQYF
TRBV5-4 | CASSLATGVGETQYF
TRBV29-1 | CSGRQGKGTQYF
TRBV5-3 | CARSLNGVPSPPGQGATYEQYF
TRBV10-3 | CAISESRGVADGADTQYF
TRBV4-2 | CASSQDQAGSSSGNTIYF
TRBV21-1 | CASTLDLFSYEQYF
TRBV7-3 | CASSSFGLAGNTDTQYF
TRBV7-2 | CASSLVAGGFQETQYF
TRBV12-5 | CASALSPGSVYGYTF
TRBV4-3 | CASSQDSIDSSYNEQFF
TRBV9 | CASSLNPGQGADEQYF
TRBV5-1 | CASSFSMSPNTGELFF
TRBV7-2 | CASRPSGAGYTF
TRBV30 | CAWSPRQNYGYTF
TRBV6-1 | CASSGNRYEQYF
TRBV5-6 | CASSPGLAGETLYEQYF
TRBV7-2 | CASSGPQGARPEKLFF
TRBV27 | CASRPAGDGRVQYF
TRBV6-6 | CASSLAGYYEQYF
TRBV19 | CASSRGGGNIQYF
TRBV29-1 | CSVATSGSYEQYF
TRBV18 | CASSPLQATGELFF
TRBV5-4 | CASSLVMGEATQYF
TRBV6-4 | CASSDRLGTGHNQPQHF
TRBV18 | CASSELSVSGELFF
TRBV19 | CASTKILPNTEAFF
TRBV18 | CASSPPKGGTDTQYF
TRBV10-3 | CAISVGTDYSNQPQHF
TRBV7-6 | CASSLVPSGRASSSYEQYF
TRBV5-1 | CASSFLGDQPQHF